Below, 21 T cell receptor beta chains from the same sample are listed, as sequenced in a study of T cell changes during pregnancy in multiple sclerosis. Produced via immunoSEQ multiplex PCR; TCRdb's table is partial and in-frame only. The sample lists 100,000 or so clones; almost 95% were seen once. Source: peripheral blood, taken in the third trimester of pregnancy. These receptors were obtained from a female donor with multiple sclerosis, enrolled in a pregnancy study.

This chain joins TRBV27 and TRBJ2-3; TRBD2 agrees at 12 bases. The CDR3 runs to 19 residues. Germline trimming cut 8 bases from V and 0 bases from J; bases unmatched to any gene: 15. The germline V gene encodes CDR1 MNHEY and CDR2 SMNVEV (reference sequence). CDR3 protein: CASGGEGLAGWSSTDTQYF. The CDR3 nucleotides read TGTGCCAGCGGGGGAGAAGGACTAGCGGGATGGAGTAGCACAGATACGCAGTATTTT.

This chain links TRBV5-1 with TRBJ2-7; the match to TRBD2 covers 10 bases. The CDR3 is 14 residues long. Germline V gene lookup returns CDR1 SGHRS and CDR2 YFSETQ. V was pared by 5 bases and J by 4 bases, with 6 bases of the junction left unmatched. The CDR3 region is CASRDASGSYEQYF. Here the CDR3 DNA reads TGCGCCAGCAGGGATGCTAGCGGGAGTTACGAGCAGTACTTC.

The V call is TRBV28, the J call TRBJ2-2; the D gene is possibly TRBD1 (6 bases). Deletions cut 7 bases from V and 5 bases from J, with 8 bases between. Germline assignment: CDR1 MDHEN and CDR2 SYDVKM. The length of the CDR3 is 12 residues. This chain's CDR3 is CASTTGTGELFF. Written as DNA, the CDR3 is TGTGCCAGCACGACAGGAACCGGGGAGCTGTTTTTT.

The rearrangement uses TRBV6-5 and TRBJ2-1; TRBD1 is a possible D gene (6 bases). V dropped 6 bases and J dropped 5 bases, with 17 bases sitting between them. The CDR3 runs to 15 residues. Germline-derived CDR1 and CDR2 are MNHEY and SVGAGI. Written as DNA, the CDR3 is TGTGCCAGCAGACCCGACAGGAAGACGAACAATGAGCAGTTCTTC. The encoded protein is CASRPDRKTNNEQFF.

V gene TRBV27 combines with J gene TRBJ1-5; 8 nucleotides align to TRBD1. The CDR3 is 19 amino acids. The V gene's germline CDR1 is MNHEY and CDR2 SMNVEV (reference sequence). Trimming cost V 6 bases and J 1 base; bases outside gene matches: 17. As DNA, the CDR3 is TGTGCCAGCAGATTAAGCGCCGGACAGGGTACGAGGAGCAATCAGCCCCAGCATTTT. This sequence encodes CASRLSAGQGTRSNQPQHF.

J is TRBJ1-1 and V is TRBV5-1, with D unclear. CDR3 length: 18 residues. The V and J ends lost 6 bases and 0 bases respectively, with 24 bases between them. In germline, CDR1 is SGHRS, CDR2 YFSETQ. The CDR3 sequence is CASKAGWPRVGLNTEAFF. CDR3 nucleotides: TGCGCCAGCAAAGCGGGGTGGCCACGGGTCGGATTGAACACTGAAGCTTTCTTT. Based on the CDR3 plus reference TRBV5-1 and TRBJ1-1, the full variable domain is KAGVTQTPRYLIKTRGQQVTLSCSPISGHRSVSWYQQTPGQGLQFLFEYFSETQRNKGNFPGRFSGRQFSNSRSEMNVSTLELGDSALYLCASKAGWPRVGLNTEAFFGQGTRLTVV.

V gene TRBV2 combines with J gene TRBJ2-1; TRBD2 agrees at 9 bases. The J segment lost 12 bases and the V segment lost 0 bases, leaving 15 bases of the junction unmatched. The CDR3 sequence is 17 residues long. The germline CDR1 and CDR2 sequences are SNHLY and FYNNEI. CDR3 amino acids: CASSEAVELAGSRGQFF. The CDR3 bases are TGTGCCAGCAGTGAAGCTGTTGAACTAGCGGGCTCCCGGGGGCAGTTCTTC.

The V gene is TRBV2, the J gene TRBJ2-7, with 9 bases aligning to TRBD1. Germline V lookup: CDR1 SNHLY, CDR2 FYNNEI. The trim removed 4 bases at V and 3 bases at J, leaving 7 bases unmatched. The CDR3 extends over 15 amino acids. The CDR3 DNA reads as TGTGCCAGCAGTGTTACCACGGGACAGGGCTACGAGCAGTACTTC. Translation gives CASSVTTGQGYEQYF.

This chain connects TRBV4-1 to TRBJ1-1; D perhaps matches TRBD1 (5 bases). CDR1 is MGHRA and CDR2 is YSYEKL in the germline V gene. This CDR3 spans 13 amino acids. Trimming pared 3 bases from V and 2 bases from J, leaving 7 bases between. CDR3 nucleotides: TGCGCCAGCAGCCATACAGGAAACACTGAAGCTTTCTTT. This translates into CASSHTGNTEAFF.

The chain has TRBV19 and TRBJ2-1; 13 positions match TRBD2. V gave up 5 bases and J gave up 6 bases; unmatched junction bases: 4. Per germline, CDR1 LNHDA and CDR2 SQIVND (reference sequence). The CDR3 length is 15 residues. In DNA, the CDR3 is TGTGCCAGTAGTCTCGGGACTAGCGGGATCAATGAGCAGTTCTTC. It is translated as CASSLGTSGINEQFF.

The chain has TRBV4-1 and TRBJ1-4; D is perhaps TRBD1 (5 bases). CDR1 is MGHRA and CDR2 is YSYEKL in the germline V gene. The CDR3 is 14 residues long. V was clipped by 3 bases and J by 7 bases, with 12 bases between them. This chain's CDR3 is CASSHGGGREKLFF. CDR3 sequence (DNA): TGCGCCAGCAGCCATGGGGGGGGACGTGAAAAACTGTTTTTT.

The chain carries TRBV7-9 and TRBJ2-7, with TRBD2 matching 7 bases. The CDR3 totals 15 residues. V lost 4 bases to trimming and J lost 6 bases; unmatched junction nucleotides: 12. CDR1 and CDR2 (germline): SEHNR, FQNEAQ (reference sequence). As DNA, the CDR3 is TGTGCCAGCAGCTACCCTCCCCTAGCGGCAGGCGAGCAGTACTTC. This encodes CASSYPPLAAGEQYF.

This chain joins TRBV6-4 and TRBJ2-1; D may be TRBD1 (5 bases). The V and J ends lost 0 bases and 8 bases respectively, with 17 bases between them. This CDR3 is 16 amino acids long. Germline lookup yields CDR1 MRHNA and CDR2 SNTAGT. The CDR3 region is CASSDSGLSQGDEQFF. In DNA, the CDR3 is TGTGCCAGCAGTGACTCAGGATTAAGCCAAGGGGATGAGCAGTTCTTC.

The chain employs TRBV28 and TRBJ2-2; TRBD2 matches at 9 bases. CDR1 and CDR2 (germline): MDHEN, SYDVKM. The CDR3 is made up of 14 amino acids. The CDR3 protein is CASGREGFPGELFF. In DNA, the CDR3 is TGTGCGAGTGGGCGGGAGGGCTTTCCCGGGGAGCTGTTTTTT.

J is TRBJ2-7 and V is TRBV7-9; D is perhaps TRBD1 (6 bases). Trimming cost V 0 bases and J 3 bases, with 9 bases left between them. Germline V gene sequence: CDR1 SEHNR, CDR2 FQNEAQ (reference sequence). The CDR3 has 14 residues. CDR3 sequence (DNA): TGTGCCAGCAGCTTAGCGGGACAAATCTACGAGCAGTACTTC. Amino acid sequence: CASSLAGQIYEQYF.

The chain carries TRBV18 and TRBJ2-7, with 9 bases identical to TRBD1. In germline, CDR1 is KGHSH, CDR2 LQKENI. V shed 3 bases and J 4 bases; nucleotides not matched to a gene: 7. The CDR3 covers 15 residues. In nucleotides, the CDR3 is TGTGCCAGCTCACCGATGGACAGGGGTGGGTACGAGCAGTACTTC. Translating it yields CASSPMDRGGYEQYF. Supplemented by reference TRBV18 and TRBJ2-7, the full variable domain reads NAGVMQNPRHLVRRRGQEARLRCSPMKGHSHVYWYRQLPEEGLKFMVYLQKENIIDESGMPKERFSAEFPKEGPSILRIQQVVRGDSAAYFCASSPMDRGGYEQYFGPGTRLTVT.

The chain recombines TRBV28 with TRBJ2-1, with D unclear. Germline V gene sequence: CDR1 MDHEN, CDR2 SYDVKM. The CDR3 runs 12 residues. The V end was cut by 2 bases, the J end by 7 bases, with 6 bases between. The CDR3 region is CASSLQWNEQFF. The DNA for the CDR3 is TGTGCCAGCAGTTTACAGTGGAATGAGCAGTTCTTC.

The chain carries TRBV27 and TRBJ2-3; TRBD1 matches 7 bases. The CDR3 sequence is 14 residues long. The V gene end was trimmed by 9 bases and the J gene end by 8 bases; junction bases not matched to a gene: 14. The germline CDR1 and CDR2 sequences are MNHEY and SMNVEV (reference sequence). The CDR3: CASGTDISHGTQYF. The CDR3 DNA reads as TGTGCCAGTGGGACAGACATATCCCACGGTACGCAGTATTTT.

The V call is TRBV20-1, the J call TRBJ1-1; TRBD1 might be the D (5 bases). V lost 3 bases and J lost 8, with 10 bases in between. This CDR3 spans 11 amino acids. Germline V CDR1 and CDR2: DFQATT, SNEGSKA (reference sequence). In nucleotides, the CDR3 is TGCAGTGCTAGTGCAGGGCTCGAAGCTTTCTTT. Translated, it gives CSASAGLEAFF.

In this sample, this clone turned up a few times. The chain is built from TRBV5-6 and TRBJ1-2, with D perhaps matching TRBD1 (5 bases). CDR1 is SGHDT, CDR2 YYEEEE, per germline. The length of the CDR3 is 12 residues. V lost 5 bases and J lost 8, with 13 bases in between. The CDR3 loop is CASRNRDLGYTF. The CDR3 DNA reads as TGTGCCAGCAGAAACCGGGACTTGGGCTACACCTTC.

The rearrangement links TRBV6-5 to TRBJ1-6; D possibly corresponds to TRBD1 (6 bases). The V end was cut by 4 bases, the J end by 9 bases, with 10 bases between. Germline CDR1 MNHEY, CDR2 SVGAGI. The CDR3 loop spans 13 amino acids. The CDR3 loop is CASSWQGSSPLHF. The CDR3 region has the DNA TGTGCCAGCAGTTGGCAGGGGAGTTCACCCCTCCACTTT.